One sample yielded the 11 T cell receptor beta chains listed below, sequenced in a study of shared clonotypes between healthy human individuals. The protocol was immunoSEQ multiplex PCR, while the TCRdb copy is restricted to in-frame clones and leaves out a portion. The sample yields 550,000 to 850,000 clones, approximately 74% seen once. The sample was memory CD4+ T cells sorted from blood. Subset meaning: CD45RA-negative fraction. These receptors all come from a woman in her 30s in good health.

This chain joins TRBV28 and TRBJ1-1; D is perhaps TRBD1 (5 bases). Trimming cost V 5 bases and J 3 bases, with 10 bases left between them. This CDR3 has 13 amino acids. Germline values: CDR1 MDHEN, CDR2 SYDVKM. The CDR3 region has the DNA TGTGCCAGCAGTGCAGGGTGGGACACTGAAGCTTTCTTT. The encoded protein is CASSAGWDTEAFF.

V gene TRBV5-1 combines with J gene TRBJ1-4; maybe TRBD1 (5 bases). The V end was cut by 3 bases, the J end by 0 bases, with 12 bases between. The CDR3 is made up of 16 amino acids. Germline CDR1 reads SGHRS; CDR2 reads YFSETQ. CDR3 DNA sequence: TGCGCCAGCAGCTCGGGACGGATTGCAACTAATGAAAAACTGTTTTTT. Its protein is CASSSGRIATNEKLFF.

This chain joins TRBV28 and TRBJ2-1; D not resolved. This CDR3 spans 10 amino acids. The germline CDR1 and CDR2 sequences are MDHEN and SYDVKM. V lost 6 bases, J lost 8 bases, and 5 bases lay in between. The CDR3 nucleotides read TGTGCCAGCAGGGCCCATGAGCAGTTCTTC. The encoded protein is CASRAHEQFF.

This rearrangement joins TRBV4-1 to TRBJ2-7; maybe TRBD2 (6 bases). Trimming took 4 bases from V and 4 from J, leaving 17 bases between them. Looked up from germline, CDR1 is MGHRA and CDR2 is YSYEKL. The CDR3 is 15 amino acids. This chain's CDR3 is CASSPAVGRSYEQYF. DNA for the CDR3: TGCGCCAGCAGCCCAGCGGTCGGGAGATCATACGAGCAGTACTTC.

The chain couples TRBV28 to TRBJ1-2, with D perhaps TRBD1 (5 bases). V lost 1 base and J 3 bases, leaving 9 bases between the germline ends. This CDR3 region has 14 residues. Germline lookup yields CDR1 MDHEN and CDR2 SYDVKM. The CDR3 coding sequence is TGTGCCAGCAGTTTATCCCGGGACTACTATGGCTACACCTTC. Amino acid sequence: CASSLSRDYYGYTF.

This CDR3 reads CASSFGGGSYGYTF. CDR3 sequence (DNA): TGTGCCAGCAGTTTCGGAGGGGGGTCCTATGGCTACACCTTC. This chain links TRBV28 with TRBJ1-2; possible D gene TRBD1, 6 bases. Trimming took 3 bases from V and 4 from J, leaving 12 bases between them. The CDR3 totals 14 residues. Germline V gives CDR1 MDHEN, CDR2 SYDVKM.

The count of this clone is one. The rearrangement joins TRBV30 to TRBJ1-1; the match to TRBD1 covers 7 bases. Germline V gene lookup returns CDR1 GTSNPN and CDR2 SVGIG (reference sequence). V lost 1 base to trimming and J lost 4 bases; unmatched junction nucleotides: 6. The CDR3 extends over 14 amino acids. CDR3 residues: CAWSADRVATEAFF. In DNA, the CDR3 is TGTGCCTGGAGTGCAGACAGGGTGGCCACTGAAGCTTTCTTT.

In the case of this clone: This sequence is one base from a far larger clone and is likely a read error. The genes are TRBV14 and TRBJ1-2; possibly TRBD1 for D (5 bases). CDR3 length equals 15 residues. Germline V CDR1 and CDR2: SGHDN, FVKESK. Trimming took off 5 bases at V and 8 bases at J, with 21 bases between the two ends. CDR3 in DNA: TGTGCCAGCAGCACCCAATCCGGGACCTCAGCCGGCTACACCTTC. Its protein is CASSTQSGTSAGYTF.

The chain recombines TRBV28 with TRBJ1-3, with 8 positions matching TRBD1. The CDR3 is made up of 16 amino acids. Germline V gene sequence: CDR1 MDHEN, CDR2 SYDVKM. V was clipped by 6 bases and J by 3 bases; unmatched bases: 10. The CDR3 reads CASRLTGAKSGNTIYF. As DNA, the CDR3 is TGTGCCAGCAGGCTGACAGGGGCAAAGAGTGGAAACACCATATATTTT.

Written as DNA, the CDR3 is TGTGCCAGCAGTGAAGGGACAGGGGGCACGCAGCCCCAGCATTTT. This gives the protein CASSEGTGGTQPQHF. The chain carries TRBV2 and TRBJ1-5; TRBD1 matches at 11 bases. The CDR3 is 15 amino acids. Germline V gene lookup returns CDR1 SNHLY and CDR2 FYNNEI. V was pared by 1 base and J by 7 bases, with 3 bases of the junction left unmatched.

V gene TRBV6-8 combines with J gene TRBJ2-2; D perhaps matches TRBD1 (6 bases). The V gene lost 8 bases and the J gene lost 8 bases, with 27 bases spanning the gap. CDR1 MNHGY and CDR2 SAAAGT come from the germline V gene. The CDR3 runs 17 residues. For the CDR3, the DNA is TGTGCCAGCGAACCCGGGTACACGTCAGGGGCTGGGGGGGAGCTGTTTTTT. This gives the protein CASEPGYTSGAGGELFF.